This record concerns one TCR beta chain sequence. Its antigen is as yet unknown. TCRdb re-called the 5' RACE reads; every CDR3 protein appears as one record, without DNA. Its table records more than 120,000 distinct CDR3 sequences. The sample originates from a study of T cells expressing NK-cell markers. The overall study: Seven HCMV-seropositive donors and one seronegative donor made up the eight sequenced donors. General study findings and limits: In a handful of donors, dominant clonotypes made up 28.3-60.1% of CD3+CD56-NKG2C+ cells. CD8+ T cells in over five donors included dominant NKG2C+ clonotypes at roughly 1.0-7.0%.

The germline CDR1 and CDR2 sequences are DFQATT and SNEGSKA (reference sequence). CDR3 length: 16 amino acids. The TCR originated in a man aged 18 to 30 in good health. The sample comprised blood T cells: a sorted CD56 or NKG2C T cell subset, CD4+ or CD8+ T cells, or bulk PBMC T cells (not recorded which). The chain recombines TRBV20-1 with TRBJ2-1; the D call of TRBD2 rests on TCRdb alone, since no DNA is present to check it. The CDR3 protein is CSARDPGTTNYNEQFF.